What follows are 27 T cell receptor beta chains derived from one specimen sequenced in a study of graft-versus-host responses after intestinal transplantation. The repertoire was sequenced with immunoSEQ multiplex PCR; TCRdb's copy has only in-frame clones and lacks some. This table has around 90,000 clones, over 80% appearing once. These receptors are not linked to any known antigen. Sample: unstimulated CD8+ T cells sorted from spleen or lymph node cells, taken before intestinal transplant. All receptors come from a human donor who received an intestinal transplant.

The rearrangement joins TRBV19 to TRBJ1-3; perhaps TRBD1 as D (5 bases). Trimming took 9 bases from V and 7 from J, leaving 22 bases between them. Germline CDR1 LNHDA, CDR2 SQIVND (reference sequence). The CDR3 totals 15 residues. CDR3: CASLSTASLRNTIYF. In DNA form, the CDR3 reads TGTGCCAGCCTATCGACAGCCTCTTTAAGGAACACCATATATTTT.

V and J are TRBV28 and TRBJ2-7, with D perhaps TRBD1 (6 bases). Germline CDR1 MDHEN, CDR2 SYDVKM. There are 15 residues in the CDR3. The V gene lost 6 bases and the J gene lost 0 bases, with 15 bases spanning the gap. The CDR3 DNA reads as TGTGCCAGCAGCCTCAGCCGGGACAACTCCTACGAGCAGTACTTC. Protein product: CASSLSRDNSYEQYF.

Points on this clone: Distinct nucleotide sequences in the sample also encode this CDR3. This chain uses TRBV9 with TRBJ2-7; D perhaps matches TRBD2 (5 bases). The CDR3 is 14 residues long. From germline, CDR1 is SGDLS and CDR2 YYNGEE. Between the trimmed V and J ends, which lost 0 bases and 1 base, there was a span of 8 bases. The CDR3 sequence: CASSVAAGSYEQYF. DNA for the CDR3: TGTGCCAGCAGCGTAGCGGCGGGTTCCTACGAGCAGTACTTC. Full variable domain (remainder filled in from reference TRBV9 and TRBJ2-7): DSGVTQTPKHLITATGQRVTLRCSPRSGDLSVYWYQQSLDQGLQFLIQYYNGEERAKGNILERFSAQQFPDLHSELNLSSLELGDSALYFCASSVAAGSYEQYFGPGTRLTVT.

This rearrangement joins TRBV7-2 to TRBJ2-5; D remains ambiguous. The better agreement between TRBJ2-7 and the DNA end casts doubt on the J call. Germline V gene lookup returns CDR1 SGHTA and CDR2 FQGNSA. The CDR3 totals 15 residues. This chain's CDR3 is CASSLSGSSSYEQYF. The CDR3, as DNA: TGTGCCAGCAGCTTATCCGGGTCCAGCTCCTACGAGCAGTACTTC.

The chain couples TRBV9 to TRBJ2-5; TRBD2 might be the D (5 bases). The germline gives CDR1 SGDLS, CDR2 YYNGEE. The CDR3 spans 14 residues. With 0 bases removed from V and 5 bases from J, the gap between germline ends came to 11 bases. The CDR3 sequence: CASSVGGFGETQYF. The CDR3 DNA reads TGTGCCAGCAGCGTAGGAGGGTTTGGGGAGACCCAGTACTTC.

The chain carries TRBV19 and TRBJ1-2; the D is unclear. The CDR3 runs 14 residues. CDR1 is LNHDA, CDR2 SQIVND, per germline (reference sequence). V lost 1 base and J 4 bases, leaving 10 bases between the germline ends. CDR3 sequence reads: CASSIGGNLYGYTF. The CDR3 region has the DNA TGTGCCAGTAGTATAGGAGGGAATCTCTATGGCTACACCTTC.

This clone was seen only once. The CDR3 region has the DNA TGTGCCAGCAGCTTAGGGGGGCCTTCAGAAGCTTTCTTT. Amino acids: CASSLGGPSEAFF. This chain uses TRBV7-8 with TRBJ1-1, with D maybe TRBD1 (6 bases). This CDR3 region has 13 residues. The germline gives CDR1 SGHVS, CDR2 FQNEAQ. The germline V and J ends were trimmed by 1 base and 8 bases, with 11 bases remaining between them.

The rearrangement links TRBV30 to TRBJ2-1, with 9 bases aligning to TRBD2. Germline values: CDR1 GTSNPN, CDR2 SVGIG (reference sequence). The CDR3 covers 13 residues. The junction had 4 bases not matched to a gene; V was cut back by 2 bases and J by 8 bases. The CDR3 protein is CAWSSGRSDEQFF. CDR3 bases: TGTGCCTGGAGTAGCGGGAGGAGTGATGAGCAGTTCTTC.

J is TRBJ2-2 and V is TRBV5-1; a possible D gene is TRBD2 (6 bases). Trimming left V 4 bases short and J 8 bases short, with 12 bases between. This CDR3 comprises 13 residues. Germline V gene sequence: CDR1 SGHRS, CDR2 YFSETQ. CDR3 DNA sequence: TGCGCCAGCAGCCCGGGGGAGATTGGGGAGCTGTTTTTT. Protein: CASSPGEIGELFF.

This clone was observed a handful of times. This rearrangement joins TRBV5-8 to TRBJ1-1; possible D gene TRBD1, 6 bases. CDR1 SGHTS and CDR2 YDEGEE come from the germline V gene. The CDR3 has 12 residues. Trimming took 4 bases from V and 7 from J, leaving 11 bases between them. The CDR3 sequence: CASSRTGIEAFF. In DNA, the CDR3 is TGTGCCAGCAGCAGAACAGGGATTGAAGCTTTCTTT.

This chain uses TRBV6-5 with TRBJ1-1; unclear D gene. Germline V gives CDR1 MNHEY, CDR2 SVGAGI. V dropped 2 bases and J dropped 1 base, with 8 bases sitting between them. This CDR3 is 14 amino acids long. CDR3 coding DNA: TGTGCCAGCAGTTACGTAATTTGGAACACTGAAGCTTTCTTT. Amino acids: CASSYVIWNTEAFF.

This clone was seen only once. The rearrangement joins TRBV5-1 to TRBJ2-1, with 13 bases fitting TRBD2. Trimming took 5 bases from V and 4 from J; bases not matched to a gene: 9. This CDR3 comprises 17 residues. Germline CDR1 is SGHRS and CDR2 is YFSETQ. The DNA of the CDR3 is TGCGCCAGCAGTTTTGGGACTAGCGGGACCTATTACAATGAGCAGTTCTTC. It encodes CASSFGTSGTYYNEQFF.

Here the CDR3 reads CASGWPRVYGYTF. The CDR3, as DNA: TGTGCTAGTGGTTGGCCCCGGGTATATGGCTACACCTTC. The chain links TRBV12-5 to TRBJ1-2; unclear D gene. CDR3 size: 13 residues. Germline assignment: CDR1 LGHNT and CDR2 FRNRAP. V was shortened by 4 bases and J by 5 bases, with 11 bases between the two germline ends.

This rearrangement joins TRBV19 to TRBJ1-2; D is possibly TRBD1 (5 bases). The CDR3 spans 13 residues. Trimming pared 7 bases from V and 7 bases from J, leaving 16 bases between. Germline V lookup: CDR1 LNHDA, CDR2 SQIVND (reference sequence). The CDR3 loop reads CASKIWGEVGYTF. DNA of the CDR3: TGTGCCAGTAAAATCTGGGGGGAGGTTGGCTACACCTTC.

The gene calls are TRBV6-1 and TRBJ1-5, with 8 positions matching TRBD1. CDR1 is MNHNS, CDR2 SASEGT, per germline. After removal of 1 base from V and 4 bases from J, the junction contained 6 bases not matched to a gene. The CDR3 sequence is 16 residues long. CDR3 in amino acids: CASSEGQGIGNQPQHF. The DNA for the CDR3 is TGTGCCAGCAGTGAAGGACAGGGGATCGGGAATCAGCCCCAGCATTTT.

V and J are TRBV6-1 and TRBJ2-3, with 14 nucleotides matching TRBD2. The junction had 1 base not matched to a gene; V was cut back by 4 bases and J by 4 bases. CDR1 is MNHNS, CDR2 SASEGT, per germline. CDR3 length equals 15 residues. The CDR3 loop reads CASSGLAGGPDTQYF. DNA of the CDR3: TGTGCCAGCAGTGGACTAGCGGGGGGGCCAGATACGCAGTATTTT.

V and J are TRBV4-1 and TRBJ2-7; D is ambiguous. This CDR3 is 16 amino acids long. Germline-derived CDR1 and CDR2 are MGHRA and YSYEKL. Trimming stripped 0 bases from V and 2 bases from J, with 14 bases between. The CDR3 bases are TGCGCCAGCAGCCAAGATCCGGTAAACCCCACCTACGAGCAGTACTTC. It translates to CASSQDPVNPTYEQYF.

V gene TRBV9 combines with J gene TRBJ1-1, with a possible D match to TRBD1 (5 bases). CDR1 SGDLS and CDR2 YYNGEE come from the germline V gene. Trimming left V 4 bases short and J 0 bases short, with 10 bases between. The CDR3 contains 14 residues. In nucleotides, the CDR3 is TGTGCCAGCAGCTACGACAGCATGAACACTGAAGCTTTCTTT. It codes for CASSYDSMNTEAFF.

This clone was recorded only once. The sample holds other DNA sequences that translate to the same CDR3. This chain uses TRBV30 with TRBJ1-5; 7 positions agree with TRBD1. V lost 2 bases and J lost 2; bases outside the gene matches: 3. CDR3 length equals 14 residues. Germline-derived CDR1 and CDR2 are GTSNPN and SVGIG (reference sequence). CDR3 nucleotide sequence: TGTGCCTGGAGTACCGGGACAGGCAATCAGCCCCAGCATTTT. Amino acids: CAWSTGTGNQPQHF. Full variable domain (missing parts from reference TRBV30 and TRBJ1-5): SQTIHQWPATLVQPVGSPLSLECTVEGTSNPNLYWYRQAAGRGLQLLFYSVGIGQISSEVPQNLSASRPQDRQFILSSKKLLLSDSGFYLCAWSTGTGNQPQHFGDGTRLSIL.

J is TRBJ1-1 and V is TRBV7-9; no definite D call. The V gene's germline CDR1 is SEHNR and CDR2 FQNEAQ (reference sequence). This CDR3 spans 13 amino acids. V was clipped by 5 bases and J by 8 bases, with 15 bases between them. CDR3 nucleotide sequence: TGTGCCAGCAGCCCCCCGTCTTCGGGGGAAGCTTTCTTT. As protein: CASSPPSSGEAFF.

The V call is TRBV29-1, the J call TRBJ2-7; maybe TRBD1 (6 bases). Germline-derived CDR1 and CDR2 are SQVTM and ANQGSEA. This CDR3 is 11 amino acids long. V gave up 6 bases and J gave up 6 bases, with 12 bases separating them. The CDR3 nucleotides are TGCAGCGTCCGACAGGCCCTCGAGCAGTACTTC. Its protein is CSVRQALEQYF.

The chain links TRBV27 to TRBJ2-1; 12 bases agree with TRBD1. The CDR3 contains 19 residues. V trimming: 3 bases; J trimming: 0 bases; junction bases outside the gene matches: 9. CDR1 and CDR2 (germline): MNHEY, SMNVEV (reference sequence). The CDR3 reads CASSFIGTGGPFSYNEQFF. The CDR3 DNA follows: TGTGCCAGCAGTTTCATTGGGACAGGGGGCCCCTTCTCCTACAATGAGCAGTTCTTC.

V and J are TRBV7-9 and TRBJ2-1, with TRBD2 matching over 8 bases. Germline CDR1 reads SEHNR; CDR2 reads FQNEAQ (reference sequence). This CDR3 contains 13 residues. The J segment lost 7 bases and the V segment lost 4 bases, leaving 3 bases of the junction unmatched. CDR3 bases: TGTGCCAGCAGCTCAGGCGGGAGGAATGAGCAGTTCTTC. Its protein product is CASSSGGRNEQFF.

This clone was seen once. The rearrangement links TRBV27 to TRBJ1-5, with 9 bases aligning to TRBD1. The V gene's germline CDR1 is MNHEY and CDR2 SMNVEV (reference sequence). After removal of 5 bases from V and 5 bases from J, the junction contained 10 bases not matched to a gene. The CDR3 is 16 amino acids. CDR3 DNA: TGTGCCAGCAGTCAGTCAACAGGGGGCTTCGATCAGCCCCAGCATTTT. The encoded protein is CASSQSTGGFDQPQHF.

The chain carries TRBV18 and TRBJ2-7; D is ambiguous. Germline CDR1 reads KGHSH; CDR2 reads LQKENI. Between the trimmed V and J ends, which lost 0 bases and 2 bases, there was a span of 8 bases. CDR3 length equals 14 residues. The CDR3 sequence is CASSPPLTAYEQYF. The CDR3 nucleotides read TGTGCCAGCTCACCACCGCTTACGGCCTACGAGCAGTACTTC.

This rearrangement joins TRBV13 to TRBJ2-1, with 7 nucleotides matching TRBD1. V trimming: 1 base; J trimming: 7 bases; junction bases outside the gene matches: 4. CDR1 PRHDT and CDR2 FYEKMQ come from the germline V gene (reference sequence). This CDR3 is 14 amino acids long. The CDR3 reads CASSLAGTDNEQFF. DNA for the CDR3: TGTGCCAGCAGCTTAGCCGGGACAGATAATGAGCAGTTCTTC.

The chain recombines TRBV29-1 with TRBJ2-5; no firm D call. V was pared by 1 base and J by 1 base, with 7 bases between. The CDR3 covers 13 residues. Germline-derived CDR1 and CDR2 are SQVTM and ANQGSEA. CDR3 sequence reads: CSVEAAGQETQYF. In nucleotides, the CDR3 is TGCAGCGTTGAAGCTGCAGGCCAAGAGACCCAGTACTTC. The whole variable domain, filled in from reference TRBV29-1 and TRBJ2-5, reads SAVISQKPSRDICQRGTSLTIQCQVDSQVTMMFWYRQQPGQSLTLIATANQGSEATYESGFVIDKFPISRPNLTFSTLTVSNMSPEDSSIYLCSVEAAGQETQYFGPGTRLLVL.